In this sample, the clone carrying this TCR beta chain turned up many times. The target antigen is unknown. The V gene lost 3 bases and the J gene lost 0 bases, with 5 bases spanning the gap. The CDR3 runs 14 residues. The V gene's germline CDR1 is SEHNR and CDR2 FQNEAQ (reference sequence). This sample is part of a study of T cell repertoires in cytomegalovirus infection. Study summary: Use of recently identified HLA-C-restricted and well-studied HLA-B-restricted CMV epitopes was part of the study. Evidence of both CMV infection and a matching HLA type came from public TCR beta signatures.

Each CDR3 protein is one row after TCRdb ran MiXCR on the reads. The sample shows under 300,000 distinct CDR3 sequences, less than 25% of them seen only once. Study results and limitations: Cumulative public TCR beta family frequency identified carriers of CMV plus the relevant HLA. Across the ex vivo response, the dominant clonotypes were HLA-C-restricted CMV-specific TCR beta clonotypes.

The receptor comes from a human donor in good health (CMV status not recorded). Some clones in this sample may be carry-over from other donors' samples. The sequences come from cultured PBMCs, collected from culture after CMV antigen stimulation. The genes are TRBV7-9 and TRBJ1-4; no definite D call. The CDR3 spells CASSFGATNEKLFF. In DNA form, the CDR3 reads TGTGCCAGCAGCTTTGGTGCAACTAATGAAAAACTGTTTTTT.